A single sample is the source of the 24 T cell receptor beta chains below, sequenced in a study of T cell changes during pregnancy in multiple sclerosis. Clones were read by immunoSEQ multiplex PCR, and TCRdb kept only the in-frame ones, dropping some. The sample lists more than 40,000 clones, about 91% occurring once. Material: CD8+ T cells from peripheral blood mononuclear cells, obtained after pregnancy. The receptor set was obtained from a female donor with multiple sclerosis, enrolled in a pregnancy study.

The chain combines TRBV14 with TRBJ2-7; tentatively, D is TRBD2 (6 bases). Germline V lookup: CDR1 SGHDN, CDR2 FVKESK. V lost 1 base and J lost 4, with 8 bases in between. This CDR3 is 13 amino acids long. The CDR3 DNA is TGTGCCAGCAGCCAAGGGGGGACTTACGAGCAGTACTTC. Translation gives CASSQGGTYEQYF.

The rearrangement joins TRBV6-6 to TRBJ1-1; D ambiguous. Trimming left V 7 bases short and J 0 bases short, with 9 bases between. CDR1 MNHNY and CDR2 SVGAGI come from the germline V gene (reference sequence). The length of the CDR3 is 13 residues. In nucleotides, the CDR3 is TGTGCCAGCACCAGACATTTGAACACTGAAGCTTTCTTT. It is translated as CASTRHLNTEAFF.

The CDR3 spells CASSYRRGDTEAFF. CDR3 sequence (DNA): TGTGCCAGCAGTTACCGCAGGGGAGACACTGAAGCTTTCTTT. This chain joins TRBV6-5 and TRBJ1-1, with D perhaps TRBD1 (6 bases). The CDR3 is 14 amino acids. Trimming stripped 2 bases from V and 3 bases from J, with 10 bases between. Germline V gene sequence: CDR1 MNHEY, CDR2 SVGAGI.

The chain employs TRBV5-1 and TRBJ1-1, with TRBD1 matching over 12 bases. The CDR3 is made up of 14 amino acids. Germline V gene sequence: CDR1 SGHRS, CDR2 YFSETQ. Trimming removed 3 bases from V and 6 bases from J; junction bases left unmatched: 3. The CDR3: CASSWGQGASEAFF. CDR3 bases: TGCGCCAGCAGCTGGGGACAGGGGGCTTCTGAAGCTTTCTTT.

The V gene is TRBV5-6, the J gene TRBJ2-2, with a weak D call TRBD1 (6 bases). CDR1 is SGHDT, CDR2 YYEEEE, per germline. V lost 3 bases to trimming and J lost 7 bases, with 10 bases between them. This CDR3 spans 13 amino acids. The CDR3 nucleotides read TGTGCCAGCAGCTCCGGGACATACGGGGAGCTGTTTTTT. It translates to CASSSGTYGELFF.

The chain recombines TRBV4-3 with TRBJ2-2, with D perhaps matching TRBD1 (5 bases). CDR3 length equals 16 residues. Looked up from germline, CDR1 is LGHNA and CDR2 is YSLEER. Trimming removed 3 bases from V and 10 bases from J, with 21 bases in between. Here the CDR3 DNA reads TGCGCCAGCAGCCAGCGATGGGGCAGGGATGACGAGGAGCTGTTTTTT. Translated, it gives CASSQRWGRDDEELFF.

The chain links TRBV27 to TRBJ2-7, with 9 bases lining up with TRBD2. With V trimmed by 5 bases and J by 3 bases, 5 bases remained unmatched. The CDR3 loop spans 14 amino acids. Germline V CDR1 and CDR2: MNHEY, SMNVEV (reference sequence). The DNA of the CDR3 is TGTGCCAGCAGTCAGCGGGAGGTAGGCTACGAGCAGTACTTC. Translating it yields CASSQREVGYEQYF.

V usage is TRBV27 and J usage is TRBJ1-1, with 9 bases fitting TRBD1. Germline V CDR1 and CDR2: MNHEY, SMNVEV (reference sequence). This CDR3 spans 15 amino acids. V lost 4 bases to trimming and J lost 1 base; unmatched junction nucleotides: 4. The CDR3 nucleotides are TGTGCCAGCAGTTACAGGGGGCGTGGGAACACTGAAGCTTTCTTT. Protein sequence: CASSYRGRGNTEAFF.

The chain recombines TRBV5-1 with TRBJ2-1; TRBD2 aligns across 9 bases. Germline V gives CDR1 SGHRS, CDR2 YFSETQ. The CDR3 totals 15 residues. The trim removed 2 bases at V and 4 bases at J, leaving 4 bases unmatched. The chain's CDR3 is CASSFSGGIYNEQFF. The CDR3 DNA follows: TGCGCCAGCAGCTTTAGCGGGGGTATTTACAATGAGCAGTTCTTC.

This clone was seen a few times. The DNA of the CDR3 is TGTGCCAGCAGCGCAACATTTATGCAAGAGACCCAGTACTTC. Translating it yields CASSATFMQETQYF. This chain uses TRBV11-2 with TRBJ2-5; D gene uncertain. The CDR3 runs 14 residues. Trimming removed 5 bases at V and 2 bases at J, with 12 bases between. The germline V gene encodes CDR1 SGHAT and CDR2 FQNNGV.

In regard to this clone: Within the sample, other DNA sequences also encode this same CDR3. CDR3 region: CASSLTEGQGNEKLFF. Written as DNA, the CDR3 is TGTGCCAGCAGCCTAACAGAGGGACAAGGAAATGAAAAACTGTTTTTT. The chain employs TRBV4-2 and TRBJ1-4; D is perhaps TRBD1 (6 bases). The CDR3 sequence is 16 residues long. Germline V gene lookup returns CDR1 LGHNA and CDR2 YNFKEQ. Deletions cut 4 bases from V and 5 bases from J, with 17 bases between.

The V gene is TRBV5-6, the J gene TRBJ2-7; TRBD2 aligns across 14 bases. CDR1 and CDR2 (germline): SGHDT, YYEEEE. CDR3 length: 18 amino acids. J lost 0 bases, V lost 1 base, and 6 bases had no gene match. The CDR3 DNA reads TGTGCCAGCAGCTTGTGGGGACTAGCGGGGGAGCACTCCTACGAGCAGTACTTC. Translation gives CASSLWGLAGEHSYEQYF. Full variable domain (rest looked up from reference TRBV5-6 and TRBJ2-7): DAGVTQSPTHLIKTRGQQVTLRCSPKSGHDTVSWYQQALGQGPQFIFQYYEEEERQRGNFPDRFSGHQFPNYSSELNVNALLLGDSALYLCASSLWGLAGEHSYEQYFGPGTRLTVT.

The chain links TRBV5-4 to TRBJ2-7; tentative D call: TRBD2 (6 bases). V lost 0 bases to trimming and J lost 6 bases, with 16 bases between them. Germline CDR1 reads SGHNT; CDR2 reads YYREEE (reference sequence). This CDR3 has 15 residues. CDR3 amino acids: CASSLEAVGRGEQYF. The CDR3 DNA reads as TGTGCCAGCAGCTTGGAGGCGGTGGGGCGGGGCGAGCAGTACTTC.

The rearrangement uses TRBV19 and TRBJ2-7; 7 bases align to TRBD1. The length of the CDR3 is 13 residues. Per the germline V gene, CDR1 is LNHDA and CDR2 is SQIVND (reference sequence). The V segment lost 5 bases and the J segment 2 bases; nucleotides outside the gene matches: 3. CDR3 loop: CASSCQGAYEQYF. The CDR3 coding sequence is TGTGCCAGTAGTTGCCAGGGGGCCTACGAGCAGTACTTC.

This clone was counted between two and nine times. The V call is TRBV13, the J call TRBJ2-1, with 7 positions matching TRBD2. The CDR3 covers 15 residues. In germline, CDR1 is PRHDT, CDR2 FYEKMQ (reference sequence). The ends lost 5 bases at V and 10 bases at J; junction bases unmatched: 14. The CDR3 is CASSENPGRAWEQFF. The CDR3 DNA reads TGTGCCAGCAGCGAGAACCCGGGGAGGGCGTGGGAGCAGTTCTTC.

The chain joins TRBV4-2 to TRBJ2-5; 7 nucleotides match TRBD2. The germline V gene has CDR1 LGHNA and CDR2 YNFKEQ. The V segment lost 4 bases and the J segment 3 bases; nucleotides outside the gene matches: 14. This CDR3 has 17 residues. The CDR3 is CASSRQRWLAGEETQYF. The DNA of the CDR3 is TGTGCCAGCAGCCGCCAAAGATGGTTAGCGGGCGAAGAGACCCAGTACTTC.

The J gene is TRBJ2-6, the V gene TRBV4-2, with D tentatively TRBD1 (6 bases). CDR1 is LGHNA, CDR2 YNFKEQ, per germline. Trimming pared 4 bases from V and 0 bases from J, leaving 10 bases between. The CDR3 has 16 residues. CDR3: CASSRDTLSGANVLTF. DNA of the CDR3: TGTGCCAGCAGCCGGGACACCCTCTCTGGGGCCAACGTCCTGACTTTC.

This clone occurred once. This sample also contains other DNA sequences that code for the same CDR3. The chain carries TRBV6-4 and TRBJ2-6; 8 positions match TRBD1. Trimming cost V 4 bases and J 4 bases; bases outside gene matches: 3. Germline CDR1 MRHNA, CDR2 SNTAGT. CDR3 size: 15 residues. CDR3 protein: CASSVDRGGANVLTF. The CDR3 DNA sequence: TGTGCCAGCAGTGTCGACAGGGGCGGGGCCAACGTCCTGACTTTC.

The rearrangement links TRBV6-5 to TRBJ1-2, with 7 bases matching TRBD1. CDR3 length: 15 residues. V shed 7 bases and J 6 bases; nucleotides not matched to a gene: 14. Germline assignment: CDR1 MNHEY and CDR2 SVGAGI. In DNA form, the CDR3 reads TGTGCCAGCACCTTAAACAGGGGAAGGGTTGATGGCTACACCTTC. It yields the protein CASTLNRGRVDGYTF.

The CDR3: CASSPGGNEETQYF. CDR3 sequence (DNA): TGTGCCAGCAGTCCGGGGGGTAATGAGGAGACCCAGTACTTC. The V and J genes are TRBV7-8 and TRBJ2-5; 7 nucleotides match TRBD2. Germline CDR1 and CDR2: SGHVS and FQNEAQ. The V gene end was trimmed by 6 bases and the J gene end by 5 bases; junction bases not matched to a gene: 9. The CDR3 is made up of 14 amino acids. The full variable domain, in which reference TRBV7-8 and TRBJ2-5 provide the parts outside the CDR3, is GAGVSQSPRYKVAKRGQDVALRCDPISGHVSLFWYQQALGQGPEFLTYFQNEAQLDKSGLPSDRFFAERPEGSVSTLKIQRTQQEDSAVYLCASSPGGNEETQYFGPGTRLLVL.

This clone was picked up one time. This rearrangement joins TRBV5-5 to TRBJ1-1; perhaps TRBD1 as D (5 bases). CDR3 size: 14 residues. The V gene lost 0 bases and the J gene lost 4 bases, with 10 bases spanning the gap. Germline CDR1 is SGHKS and CDR2 is YYEKEE (reference sequence). This chain's CDR3 is CASSLASGFTEAFF. The CDR3 DNA reads as TGTGCCAGCAGCTTGGCATCAGGGTTCACTGAAGCTTTCTTT.

This rearrangement joins TRBV19 to TRBJ2-7; 9 bases align to TRBD2. Unmatched junction bases numbered 9, after V lost 3 bases and J lost 6 bases. In germline, CDR1 is LNHDA, CDR2 SQIVND (reference sequence). This CDR3 has 15 amino acids. Written as DNA, the CDR3 is TGTGCCAGTAGTATGGGGCTAGCGGGGACCGGCGAGCAGTACTTC. Amino acid sequence: CASSMGLAGTGEQYF.

The CDR3 spells CASSQGTGNNSPLHF. The CDR3 DNA reads as TGCGCCAGCAGCCAGGGTACAGGGAACAATTCACCCCTCCACTTT. The rearrangement links TRBV4-3 to TRBJ1-6, with TRBD1 as a possible D gene (6 bases). From germline, CDR1 is LGHNA and CDR2 YSLEER. The CDR3 is 15 amino acids. The V gene lost 3 bases and the J gene lost 7 bases, with 13 bases spanning the gap.

This clone came up once. The chain employs TRBV27 and TRBJ1-5; 8 positions agree with TRBD1. V lost 8 bases to trimming and J lost 3 bases; unmatched junction nucleotides: 9. The germline gives CDR1 MNHEY, CDR2 SMNVEV (reference sequence). The CDR3 is 15 residues long. DNA for the CDR3: TGTGCCAGCTCAACCGGGACAGGCTACAATCAGCCCCAGCATTTT. The encoded protein is CASSTGTGYNQPQHF.